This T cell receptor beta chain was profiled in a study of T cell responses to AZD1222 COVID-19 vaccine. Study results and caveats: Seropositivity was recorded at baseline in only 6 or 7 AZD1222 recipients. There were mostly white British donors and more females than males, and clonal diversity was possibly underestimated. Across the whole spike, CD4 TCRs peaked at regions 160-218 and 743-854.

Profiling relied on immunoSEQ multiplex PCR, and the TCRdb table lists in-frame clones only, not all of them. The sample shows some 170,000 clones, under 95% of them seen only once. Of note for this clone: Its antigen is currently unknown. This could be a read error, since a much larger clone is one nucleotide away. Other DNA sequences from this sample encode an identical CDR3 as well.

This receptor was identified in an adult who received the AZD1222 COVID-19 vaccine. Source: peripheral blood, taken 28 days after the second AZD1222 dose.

The CDR3 DNA follows: TGTGCCAGCAGCTTAGGGGGATATAGCAATCAGCCCCAGCATTTT. Residues: CASSLGGYSNQPQHF. The genes are TRBV7-9 and TRBJ1-5; D not resolved. The germline V and J ends were trimmed by 1 base and 0 bases, with 7 bases remaining between them. CDR3 length equals 15 residues. The germline V gene has CDR1 SEHNR and CDR2 FQNEAQ (reference sequence).